This T cell receptor (beta chain) stems from a study of shared clonotypes between healthy human individuals. Study-level background: There were three CD4 naive, three CD4 memory, two CD8 naive and one CD8 memory plates per donor.

The assay was carried out at the deep level. 200 to 250 ng DNA, around 30,000 T cell genomes, went into each sorted-subset replicate PCR. Clones were sequenced by immunoSEQ multiplex PCR, and TCRdb holds only the in-frame ones, with some missing. The sample records some 2.3 million clones, approximately 95% being singletons. Details on this clone: This specimen includes other DNA sequences encoding the same CDR3.

The source material was naive CD4+ T cells from PBMCs. Subset denoted: CD45RA+ positively selected. This TCR derives from a man between 18 and 35 years old in good health. Some clones in this sample may be carry-over from other donors' samples.

CDR3 nucleotide sequence: TGTGCCAGCTCACCGCGAGACACAGATACGCAGTATTTT. It specifies CASSPRDTDTQYF. The V gene is TRBV18, the J gene TRBJ2-3; D uncertain. CDR1 and CDR2 (germline): KGHSH, LQKENI. The CDR3 length is 13 residues. V dropped 3 bases and J dropped 2 bases, with 6 bases sitting between them.